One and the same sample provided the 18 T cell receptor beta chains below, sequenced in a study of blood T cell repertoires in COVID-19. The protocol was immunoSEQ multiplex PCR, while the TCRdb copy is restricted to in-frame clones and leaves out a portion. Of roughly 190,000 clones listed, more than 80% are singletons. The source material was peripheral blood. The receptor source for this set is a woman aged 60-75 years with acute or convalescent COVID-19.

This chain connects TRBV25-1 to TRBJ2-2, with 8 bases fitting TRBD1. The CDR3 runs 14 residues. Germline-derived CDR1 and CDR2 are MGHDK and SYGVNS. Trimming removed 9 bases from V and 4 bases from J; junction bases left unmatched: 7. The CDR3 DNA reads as TGTGCCAGTCAAGGAACAGGGGGCACCGGGGAGCTGTTTTTT. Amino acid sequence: CASQGTGGTGELFF.

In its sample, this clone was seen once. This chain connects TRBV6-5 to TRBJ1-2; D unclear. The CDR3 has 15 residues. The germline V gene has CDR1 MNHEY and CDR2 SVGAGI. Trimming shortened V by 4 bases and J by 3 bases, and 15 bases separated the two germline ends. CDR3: CASSSVDSGYYGYTF. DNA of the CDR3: TGTGCCAGCAGTTCCGTGGACTCGGGGTACTATGGCTACACCTTC.

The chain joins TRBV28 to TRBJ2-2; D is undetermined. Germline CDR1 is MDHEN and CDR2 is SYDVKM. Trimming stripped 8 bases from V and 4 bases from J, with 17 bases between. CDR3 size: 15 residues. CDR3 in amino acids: CASAGGGSGTGELFF. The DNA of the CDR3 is TGTGCCAGCGCCGGCGGCGGATCGGGCACCGGGGAGCTGTTTTTT.

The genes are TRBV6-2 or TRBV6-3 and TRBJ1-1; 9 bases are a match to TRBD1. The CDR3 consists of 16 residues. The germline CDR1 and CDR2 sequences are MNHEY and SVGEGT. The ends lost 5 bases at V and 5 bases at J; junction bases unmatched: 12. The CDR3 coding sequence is TGTGCCAGCAGTGACGGACAGGGGCTATATCGGACTGAAGCTTTCTTT. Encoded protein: CASSDGQGLYRTEAFF.

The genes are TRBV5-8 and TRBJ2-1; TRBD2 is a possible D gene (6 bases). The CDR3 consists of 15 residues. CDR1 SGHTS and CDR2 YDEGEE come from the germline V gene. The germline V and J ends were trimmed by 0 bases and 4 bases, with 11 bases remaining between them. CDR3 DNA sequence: TGTGCCAGCAGCTTGGGACTAGGGACTTACAATGAGCAGTTCTTC. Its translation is CASSLGLGTYNEQFF.

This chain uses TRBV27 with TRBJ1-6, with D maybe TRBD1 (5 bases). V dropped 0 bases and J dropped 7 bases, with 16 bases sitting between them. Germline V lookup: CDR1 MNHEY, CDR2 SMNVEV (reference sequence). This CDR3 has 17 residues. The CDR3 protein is CASSLSIHGGGNSPLHF. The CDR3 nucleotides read TGTGCCAGCAGTTTATCGATCCACGGGGGAGGGAATTCACCCCTCCACTTT.

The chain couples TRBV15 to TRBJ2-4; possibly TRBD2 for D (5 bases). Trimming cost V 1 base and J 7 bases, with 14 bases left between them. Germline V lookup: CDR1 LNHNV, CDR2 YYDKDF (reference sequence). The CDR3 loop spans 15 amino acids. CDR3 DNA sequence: TGTGCCACCAGCAGAGTAGGGAAGGGAGTTAACATTCAGTACTTC. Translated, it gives CATSRVGKGVNIQYF. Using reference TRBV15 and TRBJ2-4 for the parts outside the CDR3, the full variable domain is DAMVIQNPRYQVTQFGKPVTLSCSQTLNHNVMYWYQQKSSQAPKLLFHYYDKDFNNEADTPDNFQSRRPNTSFCFLDIRSPGLGDTAMYLCATSRVGKGVNIQYFGAGTRLSVL.

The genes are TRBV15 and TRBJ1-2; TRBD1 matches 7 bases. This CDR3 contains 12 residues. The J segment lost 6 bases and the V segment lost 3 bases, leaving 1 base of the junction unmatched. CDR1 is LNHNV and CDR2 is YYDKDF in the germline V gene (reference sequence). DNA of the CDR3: TGTGCCACCAGCAGGGACAGGAATGGCTACACCTTC. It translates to CATSRDRNGYTF.

DNA for the CDR3: TGTGCCAGCAGCTGGCCCGGGACAGGGAACACCGGGGAGCTGTTTTTT. Protein product: CASSWPGTGNTGELFF. J is TRBJ2-2 and V is TRBV5-4; the match to TRBD1 covers 8 bases. Germline V gives CDR1 SGHNT, CDR2 YYREEE (reference sequence). The V segment lost 3 bases and the J segment 1 base; nucleotides outside the gene matches: 5. The CDR3 loop spans 16 amino acids.

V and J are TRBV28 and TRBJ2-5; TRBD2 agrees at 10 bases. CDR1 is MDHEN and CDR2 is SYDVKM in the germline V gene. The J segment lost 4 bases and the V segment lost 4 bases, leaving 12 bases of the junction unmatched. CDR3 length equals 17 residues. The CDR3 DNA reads TGTGCCAGCAGTTCCCTCGGAGGGTTAGCGGGAGGAGAGACCCAGTACTTC. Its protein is CASSSLGGLAGGETQYF. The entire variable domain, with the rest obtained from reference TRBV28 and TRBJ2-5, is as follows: DVKVTQSSRYLVKRTGEKVFLECVQDMDHENMFWYRQDPGLGLRLIYFSYDVKMKEKGDIPEGYSVSREKKERFSLILESASTNQTSMYLCASSSLGGLAGGETQYFGPGTRLLVL.

The CDR3 is CAWSRAGAYNSPLHF. DNA of the CDR3: TGTGCCTGGAGTAGGGCCGGGGCCTATAATTCACCCCTCCACTTT. The rearrangement joins TRBV30 to TRBJ1-6; D remains unclear. The V gene lost 2 bases and the J gene lost 2 bases, with 10 bases spanning the gap. Germline CDR1 GTSNPN, CDR2 SVGIG (reference sequence). This CDR3 has 15 amino acids.

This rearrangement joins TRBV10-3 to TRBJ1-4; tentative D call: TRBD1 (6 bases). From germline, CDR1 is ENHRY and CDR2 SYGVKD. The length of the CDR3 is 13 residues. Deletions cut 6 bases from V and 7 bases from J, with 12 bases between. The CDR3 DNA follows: TGTGCCATCAGCAGGGGCGCCGGTGAAAAACTGTTTTTT. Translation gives CAISRGAGEKLFF.

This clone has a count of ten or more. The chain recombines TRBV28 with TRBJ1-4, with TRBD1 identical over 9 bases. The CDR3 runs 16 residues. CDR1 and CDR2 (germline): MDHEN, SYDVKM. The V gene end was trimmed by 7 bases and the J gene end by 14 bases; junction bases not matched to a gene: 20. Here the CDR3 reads CASNQDRGTYNDGLFF. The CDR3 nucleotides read TGTGCCAGCAACCAGGACAGGGGAACCTATAATGATGGGCTGTTTTTT.

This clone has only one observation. This chain's CDR3 is CASSLEGGRHTGELFF. The CDR3 coding sequence is TGTGCCAGCAGCTTAGAGGGCGGGAGGCACACCGGGGAGCTGTTTTTT. The chain joins TRBV7-9 to TRBJ2-2; 8 bases agree with TRBD2. Per the germline V gene, CDR1 is SEHNR and CDR2 is FQNEAQ (reference sequence). Trimming took 1 base from V and 3 from J; bases not matched to a gene: 4. This CDR3 comprises 16 residues.

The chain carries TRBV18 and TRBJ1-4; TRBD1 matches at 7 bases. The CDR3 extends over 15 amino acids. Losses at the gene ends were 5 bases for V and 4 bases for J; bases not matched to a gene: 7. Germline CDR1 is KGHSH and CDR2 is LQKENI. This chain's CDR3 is CASSALTGLNEKLFF. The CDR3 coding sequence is TGTGCCAGCTCAGCGTTGACAGGGCTTAATGAAAAACTGTTTTTT. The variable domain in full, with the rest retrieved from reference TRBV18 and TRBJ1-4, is NAGVMQNPRHLVRRRGQEARLRCSPMKGHSHVYWYRQLPEEGLKFMVYLQKENIIDESGMPKERFSAEFPKEGPSILRIQQVVRGDSAAYFCASSALTGLNEKLFFGSGTQLSVL.

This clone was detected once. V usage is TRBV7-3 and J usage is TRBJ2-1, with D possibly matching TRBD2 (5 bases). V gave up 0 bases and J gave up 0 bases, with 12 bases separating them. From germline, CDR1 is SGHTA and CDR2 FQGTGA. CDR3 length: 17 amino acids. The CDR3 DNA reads TGTGCCAGCAGCTTAACAGGGCGGGCGAGCTCCTACAATGAGCAGTTCTTC. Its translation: CASSLTGRASSYNEQFF.

The CDR3 nucleotides are TGTGCCAGCAGTAGACAGATAAACACTGAAGCTTTCTTT. Its protein is CASSRQINTEAFF. The gene calls are TRBV6-5 and TRBJ1-1, with D perhaps matching TRBD1 (5 bases). The CDR3 spans 13 residues. Germline V CDR1 and CDR2: MNHEY, SVGAGI. V gave up 5 bases and J gave up 2 bases, with 9 bases separating them.

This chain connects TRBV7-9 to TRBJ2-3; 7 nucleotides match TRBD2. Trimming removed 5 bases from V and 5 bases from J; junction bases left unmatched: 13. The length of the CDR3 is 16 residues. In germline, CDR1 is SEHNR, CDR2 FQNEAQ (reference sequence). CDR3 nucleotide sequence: TGTGCCAGCAGCCCCAGGCTAGCGGAAGCAAGAGATACGCAGTATTTT. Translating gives CASSPRLAEARDTQYF. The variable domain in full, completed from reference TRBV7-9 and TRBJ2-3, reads DTGVSQNPRHKITKRGQNVTFRCDPISEHNRLYWYRQTLGQGPEFLTYFQNEAQLEKSRLLSDRFSAERPKGSFSTLEIQRTEQGDSAMYLCASSPRLAEARDTQYFGPGTRLTVL.